The 21 T cell receptor beta chains below all came from one sample that was sequenced in a study of metastatic and nonmetastatic thyroid tumors. TCRdb ran MiXCR on the PCR reads. The table has approximately 8,200 clones, 25% to 30% seen once. Patients were all untreated before their thyroid surgery. The material sequenced was adjacent normal tissue. These receptors originate from a female donor with papillary thyroid cancer or a benign thyroid nodule (not recorded which). Some clones in this sample may be carry-over from other donors' samples.

This clone is deemed medium-sized (0.01 to 0.1%). The chain combines TRBV28 with TRBJ1-5, with TRBD1 as a possible D gene (6 bases). This CDR3 has 15 amino acids. Between the trimmed V and J ends, which lost 7 bases and 0 bases, there was a span of 13 bases. Germline V gene lookup returns CDR1 MDHEN and CDR2 SYDVKM. This chain's CDR3 is CASKGTPYSNQPQHF. In DNA form, the CDR3 reads TGTGCCAGCAAGGGGACACCTTATAGCAATCAGCCCCAGCATTTT.

This clone has a count of ten or more. This may be a read error, as it is one base from a much larger clone. Other DNA sequences in this sample translate to the same CDR3. This sequence joins TRBV7-3 and TRBJ2-1, with 9 nucleotides matching TRBD1. Germline V gene sequence: CDR1 SGHTA, CDR2 FQGTGA. The CDR3 is 14 amino acids. The junction had 12 bases not matched to a gene; V was cut back by 8 bases and J by 10 bases. DNA for the CDR3: TGTGCCAGCGGCCGAGACAGGGGGTCAGACGAGCAGTTCTTC. It encodes CASGRDRGSDEQFF.

In this sample, this clone turned up many times. The rearrangement uses TRBV5-6 and TRBJ2-2, with D maybe TRBD2 (6 bases). Looked up from germline, CDR1 is SGHDT and CDR2 is YYEEEE. The V gene lost 3 bases and the J gene lost 7 bases, with 19 bases spanning the gap. CDR3 length: 16 amino acids. CDR3 region: CASSWGWGGTSGELFF. The CDR3 DNA is TGTGCCAGCAGCTGGGGTTGGGGAGGCACGAGCGGGGAGCTGTTTTTT.

In this sample, this clone turned up many times. Other DNA sequences in the sample encode the same CDR3. The V gene is TRBV7-9, the J gene TRBJ2-1; 7 bases are shared with TRBD1. V dropped 3 bases and J dropped 7; count of bases not matched to a gene: 9. CDR1 is SEHNR and CDR2 is FQNEAQ in the germline V gene (reference sequence). The CDR3 covers 15 residues. CDR3 sequence: CASSLIDGQDNEQFF. In nucleotides, the CDR3 is TGTGCCAGCAGCTTGATAGATGGACAGGATAATGAGCAGTTCTTC.

The CDR3 nucleotides are TGTGCCAGCAGCCTAGCGACGAGCTCCTACAATGAGCAGTTCTTC. Translating it yields CASSLATSSYNEQFF. The rearrangement uses TRBV7-3 and TRBJ2-1, with D possibly being TRBD2 (6 bases). CDR3 length equals 15 residues. CDR1 and CDR2 from the germline V gene are SGHTA and FQGTGA. The V end was cut by 5 bases, the J end by 0 bases, with 11 bases between.

Details on this clone: This could be a read error, since a much larger clone is one nucleotide away. CDR3 region: CASTPRGVYGYTF. Here the CDR3 DNA reads TGTGCCAGCACCCCGCGGGGGGTTTATGGCTACACCTTC. V and J are TRBV6-1 and TRBJ1-2; D might be TRBD1 (5 bases). V gave up 7 bases and J gave up 5 bases, with 14 bases separating them. The CDR3 extends over 13 amino acids. CDR1 MNHNS and CDR2 SASEGT come from the germline V gene.

This clone has a handful of counts. The gene calls are TRBV12-3 or TRBV12-4 and TRBJ1-1, with TRBD1 matching 8 bases. The CDR3 is made up of 15 amino acids. Trimming at V came to 5 bases and at J to 6 bases, leaving 11 bases not matched to a gene. The CDR3 sequence is CASSQWRDRFSEAFF. The CDR3 bases are TGTGCCAGCAGTCAGTGGCGGGACAGGTTCTCTGAAGCTTTCTTT.

The chain combines TRBV19 with TRBJ2-3, with D possibly matching TRBD2 (6 bases). Germline CDR1 reads LNHDA; CDR2 reads SQIVND (reference sequence). CDR3 length: 15 residues. Trimming pared 8 bases from V and 0 bases from J, leaving 15 bases between. CDR3 sequence reads: CASSDGGSSTDTQYF. For the CDR3, the DNA is TGTGCCAGTTCGGACGGAGGGTCTAGCACAGATACGCAGTATTTT.

This clone appeared a few times. The gene calls are TRBV12-3 or TRBV12-4 and TRBJ1-3; D is possibly TRBD1 (5 bases). This CDR3 comprises 15 residues. V lost 4 bases and J lost 0, with 10 bases in between. The CDR3, as DNA: TGTGCCAGCAGTTGGGACGCCGACTCTGGAAACACCATATATTTT. Protein: CASSWDADSGNTIYF.

There are a few counts of this clone. The V gene is TRBV27, the J gene TRBJ2-7; D unresolved. The CDR3 is 14 residues long. Germline V CDR1 and CDR2: MNHEY, SMNVEV (reference sequence). Trimming removed 6 bases from V and 3 bases from J, with 15 bases in between. DNA for the CDR3: TGTGCCAGCAGCCCATCGCAGCTCCTCTACGAGCAGTACTTC. This gives the protein CASSPSQLLYEQYF.

This clone was detected ten times or more. In the same sample, other DNA sequences code for this CDR3. The rearrangement links TRBV4-1 to TRBJ1-2; D is uncertain. V lost 3 bases, J lost 5 bases, and 4 bases lay in between. Germline V gene lookup returns CDR1 MGHRA and CDR2 YSYEKL. The CDR3 covers 11 residues. CDR3 residues: CASSQSYGYTF. The DNA for the CDR3 is TGCGCCAGCAGCCAGTCTTATGGCTACACCTTC.

The chain recombines TRBV28 with TRBJ2-7, with 8 bases lining up with TRBD1. Germline CDR1 is MDHEN and CDR2 is SYDVKM. The CDR3 is 15 amino acids. The V gene end was trimmed by 6 bases and the J gene end by 0 bases; junction bases not matched to a gene: 7. DNA for the CDR3: TGTGCCAGCAGCTACGGGACAGGAAGCTCCTACGAGCAGTACTTC. Translation: CASSYGTGSSYEQYF.

Relative to its sample, this clone is medium-sized. Other DNA sequences in this specimen translate into the identical CDR3. The chain has TRBV25-1 and TRBJ2-1, with 9 bases identical to TRBD2. CDR1 and CDR2 from the germline V gene are MGHDK and SYGVNS. CDR3 length: 14 residues. V gave up 3 bases and J gave up 4 bases; unmatched junction bases: 1. CDR3 amino acids: CASSEREGYNEQFF. In DNA form, the CDR3 reads TGTGCCAGCAGTGAGCGGGAGGGTTACAATGAGCAGTTCTTC.

This clone turned up a few times. In this CDR3 the conserved last residue, phenylalanine or tryptophan, is missing, so a read error is likely. CDR3: CASCMGGYQPQHV. CDR3 DNA: TGTGCGAGTTGTATGGGGGGCTATCAGCCCCAGCATGTT. The chain recombines TRBV19 with TRBJ1-5; possibly TRBD1 for D (6 bases). Germline CDR1 is LNHDA and CDR2 is SQIVND (reference sequence). The CDR3 consists of 13 residues.

This clone was detected a few times. The chain recombines TRBV2 with TRBJ1-6, with D tentatively TRBD1 (6 bases). From germline, CDR1 is SNHLY and CDR2 FYNNEI. CDR3 length equals 12 residues. Between the trimmed V and J ends, which lost 7 bases and 17 bases, there was a span of 18 bases. DNA for the CDR3: TGTGCCAGCACCCTGAGTGGGGGCACAATCCACTTT. Protein: CASTLSGGTIHF. The variable domain in full, with the rest retrieved from reference TRBV2 and TRBJ1-6, is EPEVTQTPSHQVTQMGQEVILRCVPISNHLYFYWYRQILGQKVEFLVSFYNNEISEKSEIFDDQFSVERPDGSNFTLKIRSTKLEDSAMYFCASTLSGGTIHFGNGTRLTVT.

This chain joins TRBV2 and TRBJ1-2; tentative D call: TRBD1 (5 bases). With 0 bases removed from V and 2 bases from J, the gap between germline ends came to 16 bases. In germline, CDR1 is SNHLY, CDR2 FYNNEI. The CDR3 sequence is 17 residues long. This CDR3 is CASSEAGSLGTNYGYTF. DNA of the CDR3: TGTGCCAGCAGTGAAGCGGGGAGCTTAGGGACCAACTATGGCTACACCTTC.

Concerning this clone itself: At one boundary the junction diverges from the germline segment, which might be a read error. CDR3 protein: CVSSSKTGGYSEAFF. The CDR3 DNA follows: TGTGTCAGCAGTAGCAAGACAGGTGGCTATTCTGAAGCTTTCTTT. The rearrangement joins TRBV6-1 to TRBJ1-1, with D possibly TRBD1 on 6 matching bases. CDR1 MNHNS and CDR2 SASEGT come from the germline V gene. This CDR3 spans 15 amino acids.

Only a few counts were recorded for this clone. This chain uses TRBV6-2 or TRBV6-3 with TRBJ1-5; possibly TRBD1 for D (6 bases). CDR3 length equals 15 residues. Trimming pared 2 bases from V and 5 bases from J, leaving 13 bases between. Germline V CDR1 and CDR2: MNHEY, SVGEGT. This CDR3 reads CASSYPTGPYQPQHF. The CDR3 coding sequence is TGTGCCAGCAGTTACCCAACAGGGCCGTATCAGCCCCAGCATTTT.

The rearrangement links TRBV13 to TRBJ2-2; D call uncertain. V shed 4 bases and J shed 8 bases, with 8 bases lying between them. The germline CDR1 and CDR2 sequences are PRHDT and FYEKMQ (reference sequence). The CDR3 has 12 amino acids. CDR3 protein: CASSSRVGELFF. CDR3 nucleotide sequence: TGTGCCAGCAGCTCTCGTGTGGGGGAGCTGTTTTTT.

The chain uses TRBV6-6 and TRBJ1-4, with TRBD1 identical over 7 bases. This CDR3 is built from 15 residues. The ends lost 2 bases at V and 6 bases at J; junction bases unmatched: 6. Germline V gene lookup returns CDR1 MNHNY and CDR2 SVGAGI (reference sequence). In DNA form, the CDR3 reads TGTGCCAGCAGTTACACCGACAGGGTCTATGAAAAACTGTTTTTT. This translates into CASSYTDRVYEKLFF.

By its share, this clone is medium-sized. The chain couples TRBV10-3 to TRBJ1-4; 7 bases fit TRBD1. CDR1 and CDR2 (germline): ENHRY, SYGVKD. This CDR3 has 15 amino acids. V lost 6 bases, J lost 5 bases, and 9 bases stayed unmatched. The CDR3 region has the DNA TGTGCCATCAGGGATCCGGACAGGAAAAATGAAAAACTGTTTTTT. Amino acid sequence: CAIRDPDRKNEKLFF.